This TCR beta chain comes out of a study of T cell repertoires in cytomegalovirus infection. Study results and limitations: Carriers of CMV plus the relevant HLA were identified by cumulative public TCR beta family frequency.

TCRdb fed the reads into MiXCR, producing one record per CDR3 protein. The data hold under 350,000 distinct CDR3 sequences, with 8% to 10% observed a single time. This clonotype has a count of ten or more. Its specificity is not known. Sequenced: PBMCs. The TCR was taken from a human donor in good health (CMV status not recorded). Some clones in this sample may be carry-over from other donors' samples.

The CDR3 coding sequence is TGTGCCAGCAGTTACGGGTTTTCGAACACTGAAGCTTTCTTT. This encodes CASSYGFSNTEAFF. V and J are TRBV6-2 or TRBV6-3 and TRBJ1-1; D not certain. The germline CDR1 and CDR2 sequences are MNHEY and SVGEGT. This CDR3 has 14 amino acids. V was pared by 2 bases and J by 1 base, with 8 bases between.